What follows are 11 T cell receptor beta chains derived from one specimen sequenced in a study of blood T cell repertoires in COVID-19. Some clones are missing from TCRdb's copy, which holds only in-frame ones; the method was immunoSEQ multiplex PCR. The sample records under 80,000 clones, approximately 78% being singletons. Source material: peripheral blood. The receptors were sampled from a woman older than 75 with active or convalescent COVID-19.

This rearrangement joins TRBV7-9 to TRBJ1-1, with no clear D. This CDR3 has 13 amino acids. The germline V and J ends were trimmed by 4 bases and 9 bases, with 15 bases remaining between them. Germline V gene data show CDR1 as SEHNR and CDR2 as FQNEAQ (reference sequence). The DNA for the CDR3 is TGTGCCAGCAGCTCCCGGAGTGAGGGTCAAGCTTTCTTT. It encodes CASSSRSEGQAFF.

This sequence joins TRBV29-1 and TRBJ1-1; 9 bases are shared with TRBD1. The ends lost 5 bases at V and 7 bases at J; junction bases unmatched: 11. This CDR3 comprises 14 residues. Germline-derived CDR1 and CDR2 are SQVTM and ANQGSEA. CDR3 amino acids: CSVLRAGQGNEAFF. CDR3 bases: TGCAGCGTTTTGAGGGCGGGACAGGGTAATGAAGCTTTCTTT. The full variable domain, rest sourced from reference TRBV29-1 and TRBJ1-1, is SAVISQKPSRDICQRGTSLTIQCQVDSQVTMMFWYRQQPGQSLTLIATANQGSEATYESGFVIDKFPISRPNLTFSTLTVSNMSPEDSSIYLCSVLRAGQGNEAFFGQGTRLTVV.

This clone was detected only once. The rearrangement uses TRBV14 and TRBJ1-2, with a possible D match to TRBD1 (6 bases). The CDR3 loop spans 16 amino acids. The V and J ends lost 0 bases and 4 bases respectively, with 15 bases between them. Germline CDR1 SGHDN, CDR2 FVKESK. CDR3 sequence reads: CASSQDEGDVFYGYTF. CDR3 DNA: TGTGCCAGCAGCCAAGATGAGGGGGACGTCTTCTATGGCTACACCTTC.

The rearrangement uses TRBV6-2 or TRBV6-3 and TRBJ1-1, with 8 bases lining up with TRBD1. The germline gives CDR1 MNHEY, CDR2 SVGEGT. V was pared by 4 bases and J by 6 bases, with 13 bases of the junction left unmatched. The CDR3 is 16 amino acids. The CDR3 loop reads CASSSPITGGIPEAFF. DNA for the CDR3: TGTGCCAGCAGTTCCCCTATAACAGGGGGAATTCCTGAAGCTTTCTTT.

The chain combines TRBV5-1 with TRBJ2-1; weak D call: TRBD1 (6 bases). The CDR3 sequence is 16 residues long. V was pared by 6 bases and J by 3 bases, with 19 bases between. Per germline, CDR1 SGHRS and CDR2 YFSETQ. CDR3 coding DNA: TGCGCCAGCATACCGACAAACAGGGAATTCTACAATGAGCAGTTCTTC. It yields the protein CASIPTNREFYNEQFF.

This clone was found once. The V call is TRBV18, the J call TRBJ1-5, with D possibly matching TRBD1 (6 bases). This CDR3 comprises 15 residues. The V gene lost 2 bases and the J gene lost 6 bases, with 14 bases spanning the gap. Germline CDR1 and CDR2: KGHSH and LQKENI. CDR3 sequence: CASSPGGSVGQPQHF. The CDR3 nucleotides read TGTGCCAGCTCACCAGGGGGCTCTGTAGGTCAGCCCCAGCATTTT.

The chain links TRBV5-4 to TRBJ1-2; possible D gene TRBD1, 6 bases. Trimming pared 4 bases from V and 8 bases from J, leaving 18 bases between. This CDR3 comprises 14 residues. Germline V gene data show CDR1 as SGHNT and CDR2 as YYREEE (reference sequence). CDR3 sequence (DNA): TGTGCCAGCAGCCCGACCCGGGGGGCTGGAGGCTACACCTTC. It encodes CASSPTRGAGGYTF.

This clone was detected many times. This rearrangement joins TRBV24-1 to TRBJ2-3; 8 nucleotides agree with TRBD1. CDR3 size: 15 residues. Trimming cost V 3 bases and J 5 bases; bases outside gene matches: 6. Germline-derived CDR1 and CDR2 are KGHDR and SFDVKD. This CDR3 is CATSDGQGGKDTQYF. Written as DNA, the CDR3 is TGTGCCACCAGTGATGGACAGGGCGGAAAAGATACGCAGTATTTT.

The sample holds one count of this clone. V gene TRBV9 combines with J gene TRBJ1-2, with a possible D match to TRBD1 (6 bases). CDR1 and CDR2 (germline): SGDLS, YYNGEE. The CDR3 is made up of 13 amino acids. V lost 4 bases to trimming and J lost 8 bases, with 15 bases between them. The CDR3: CASSSSPGVGYTF. The CDR3 coding sequence is TGTGCCAGCAGCTCCTCCCCAGGGGTCGGCTACACCTTC.

V and J are TRBV4-3 and TRBJ2-1; 10 bases fit TRBD2. The CDR3 spans 18 residues. The V and J ends lost 0 bases and 3 bases, in that order; junction bases with no gene match: 8. Germline CDR1 and CDR2: LGHNA and YSLEER. The CDR3 spells CASSQDPSSGGFYNEQFF. The CDR3 DNA reads TGCGCCAGCAGCCAAGATCCGTCTAGCGGGGGATTCTACAATGAGCAGTTCTTC.

This clone has a handful of counts. The chain carries TRBV6-6 and TRBJ1-5; D not resolved. Looked up from germline, CDR1 is MNHNY and CDR2 is SVGAGI (reference sequence). CDR3 length: 11 residues. V lost 8 bases and J 7 bases, leaving 9 bases between the germline ends. CDR3 sequence reads: CASGNNQPQHF. Here the CDR3 DNA reads TGTGCCAGCGGCAATAACCAGCCCCAGCATTTT.